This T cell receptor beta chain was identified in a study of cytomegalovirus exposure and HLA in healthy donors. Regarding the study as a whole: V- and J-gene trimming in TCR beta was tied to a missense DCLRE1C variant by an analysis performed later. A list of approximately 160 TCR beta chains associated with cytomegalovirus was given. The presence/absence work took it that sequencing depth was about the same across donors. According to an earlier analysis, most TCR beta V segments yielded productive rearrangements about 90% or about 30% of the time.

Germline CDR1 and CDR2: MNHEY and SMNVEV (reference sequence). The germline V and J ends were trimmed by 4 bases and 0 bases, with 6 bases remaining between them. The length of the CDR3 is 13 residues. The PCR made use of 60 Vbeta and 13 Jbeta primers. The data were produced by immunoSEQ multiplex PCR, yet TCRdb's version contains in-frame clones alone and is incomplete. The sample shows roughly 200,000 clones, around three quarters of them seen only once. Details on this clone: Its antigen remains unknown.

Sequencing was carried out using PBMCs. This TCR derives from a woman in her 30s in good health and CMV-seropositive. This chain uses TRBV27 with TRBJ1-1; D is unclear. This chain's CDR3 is CASSSFMNTEAFF. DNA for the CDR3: TGTGCCAGCAGTTCCTTTATGAACACTGAAGCTTTCTTT.